Listed below are T cell receptor beta chains from one sample, sequenced in a study of neoadjuvant anti-PD-1 for oral cavity cancer. The data were produced by immunoSEQ multiplex PCR, yet TCRdb's version contains in-frame clones alone and is incomplete. The sample lists over 10,000 clones; around 66% were seen once. Specimen: PBMCs, collected after nivolumab (anti-PD-1) treatment. The source is a person between 40 and 85 years old with oral cavity squamous cell carcinoma. Both conserved end residues are part of each CDR3. Each record gives: CDR3 DNA, CDR3 protein, J gene, clone size, V gene, D gene, CDR3 length. The D gene is left open where the match is weak. Size values are once, few and many counts, or a class for expanded clones, and some rows have none.

TGTGCCAGCAGTTTGAGCCAGGGGGGAGATACGCAGTATTTT,CASSLSQGGDTQYF,TRBJ2-3,-,TRBV27,-,14
TGTGCCAGCAGCTTAGGGGACAGGGGGACCGGGGAGCTGTTTTTT,CASSLGDRGTGELFF,TRBJ2-2,few,TRBV7-3,TRBD1,15
TGTGCCAGCAGTACTTCCACAGGGGGCTCTGGCAATCAGCCCCAGCATTTT,CASSTSTGGSGNQPQHF,TRBJ1-5,-,TRBV27,TRBD1,17
TGCGCCAGCAGCTTAATTCCGACTAGCGGGACTATACCGACCAATGAGCAGTTCTTC,CASSLIPTSGTIPTNEQFF,TRBJ2-1,few,TRBV5-1,TRBD2,19
TGTGCCAGCAGTTGGGTCTCTGGGGAGCTGTTTTTT,CASSWVSGELFF,TRBJ2-2,-,TRBV27,-,12
TGTGCCAGCAGTTTAGCCAGCCTGCAGGGTGCGGTCTATGAAGCTTTCTTT,CASSLASLQGAVYEAFF,TRBJ1-1,few,TRBV28,-,17
TGTGCCAGCACTCACATCACTGGCACAGATACGCAGTATTTT,CASTHITGTDTQYF,TRBJ2-3,once,TRBV5-4,-,14
TGCAGCGTTGATGCAGGAAAGGGGACAGGGAGGACTTACACCGGGGAGCTGTTTTTT,CSVDAGKGTGRTYTGELFF,TRBJ2-2,-,TRBV29-1,TRBD1,19
TGCGCCAGCAGCCCTGGACTAGCAACCTTTGGGGGCAATGAGCAGTTCTTC,CASSPGLATFGGNEQFF,TRBJ2-1,few,TRBV5-1,TRBD2,17
TGTGCCATCAGTGAGTCGGAGGGTTACAGAAACACCATATATTTT,CAISESEGYRNTIYF,TRBJ1-3,-,TRBV10-3,-,15
TGTGCCTGGAGTGTGAACAACGAGCAGTACTTC,CAWSVNNEQYF,TRBJ2-7,-,TRBV30,-,11
TGTGCCAGCAGCCCAACAGGGGGCAAAACTGAAGCTTTCTTT,CASSPTGGKTEAFF,TRBJ1-1,-,TRBV7-8,TRBD1,14
TGTGCCAGCAGCCTCGAAACAGGGGTTGAACAGCCCCAGCATTTT,CASSLETGVEQPQHF,TRBJ1-5,large,TRBV7-6,TRBD1,15
TGTGCCAGCAGCTTAGGCTCCGGGACCATCTACGAGCAGTACTTC,CASSLGSGTIYEQYF,TRBJ2-7,-,TRBV11-3,-,15
TGTGCCTGCCCAGCGGGACTAGCGGGGTACAATGAGCAGTTCTTC,CACPAGLAGYNEQFF,TRBJ2-1,few,TRBV30,TRBD2,15
TGTGCCAGTGCGGACAGAAGCACAGATACGCAGTATTTT,CASADRSTDTQYF,TRBJ2-3,-,TRBV27,-,13
TGCAGCGTTGTGCTCGGGGCAACTAATGAAAAACTGTTTTTT,CSVVLGATNEKLFF,TRBJ1-4,-,TRBV29-1,-,14
TGTGCCAGCAGCCCCCAGGGAGACAAAAACATTCAGTACTTC,CASSPQGDKNIQYF,TRBJ2-4,few,TRBV7-9,-,14
TGCGCCAGCAGCTGGTCAGGGGGATCTAGCACAGATACGCAGTATTTT,CASSWSGGSSTDTQYF,TRBJ2-3,-,TRBV5-1,TRBD1,16
TGCGCCAGCAGCTCGGGGCCCCCCTACGAGCAGTACTTC,CASSSGPPYEQYF,TRBJ2-7,-,TRBV5-1,-,13
TGTGCCAGCAGTGACTTACTAGCGGGAGGGGAGACCCAGTACTTC,CASSDLLAGGETQYF,TRBJ2-5,-,TRBV2,TRBD2,15
TGTGCCAGCAGCCCTGAGGGGGAGGGAGGTCGGCAGTTCTTC,CASSPEGEGGRQFF,TRBJ2-1,-,TRBV7-6,-,14
TGTGCCAGCAGTTCCTGGACAGGGTCAGGGAACACTGAAGCTTTCTTT,CASSSWTGSGNTEAFF,TRBJ1-1,few,TRBV28,TRBD1,16
TGTGCCAGCAGCCTATCATGGGACAGCAAAAACATTCAGTACTTC,CASSLSWDSKNIQYF,TRBJ2-4,-,TRBV7-2,TRBD1,15
TGTGCCAGCAGCCAAGATAGGATCCCGGGAACTGAAGCTTTCTTT,CASSQDRIPGTEAFF,TRBJ1-1,-,TRBV14,-,15
TGTGCCAGCAGCTCCATCCGAGGCCTCCTAGGTAGAGAAAAACTGTTTTTT,CASSSIRGLLGREKLFF,TRBJ1-4,-,TRBV11-3,-,17
TGTGCCAGCAGCCGAGTTGGGTGGTACGAGCAGTACTTC,CASSRVGWYEQYF,TRBJ2-7,few,TRBV7-9,-,13
TGTGCCATCAGTGAGTCGGGGACAGGGGCAGGGTCGGGGCAGTTCTTC,CAISESGTGAGSGQFF,TRBJ2-1,-,TRBV10-3,TRBD1,16
TGTGCCAGCAGCTCAACGGATGGTCAGCCCCAGCATTTT,CASSSTDGQPQHF,TRBJ1-5,few,TRBV7-6,-,13
TGTGCCAGCAGTCCCCCGGGACAGCACGTCGAGCAGTACTTC,CASSPPGQHVEQYF,TRBJ2-7,-,TRBV27,TRBD1,14
TGTGCCAGCAGTGGGGATATGAACACTGAAGCTTTCTTT,CASSGDMNTEAFF,TRBJ1-1,-,TRBV28,-,13
TGTGCCATCAGTGAGGGGCTAGTATACAATGAGCAGTTCTTC,CAISEGLVYNEQFF,TRBJ2-1,-,TRBV10-3,-,14
TGTGCCAGCAGCCAAGAACCACTGAAAGCTTTCTTT,CASSQEPLKAFF,TRBJ1-1,-,TRBV14,-,12
TGTGCCAGTACCAAGGAGGGGGCAAGGACAGATACGCAGTATTTT,CASTKEGARTDTQYF,TRBJ2-3,once,TRBV19,-,15
TGTGCCATCAGTGAGTCGAGCGGCGGGATGTCTAATGAGCAGTTCTTC,CAISESSGGMSNEQFF,TRBJ2-1,once,TRBV10-3,-,16
TGTGCCAGCAGCCTCCAGAGCAGGACACCCAATCAGCCCCAGCATTTT,CASSLQSRTPNQPQHF,TRBJ1-5,few,TRBV11-1,-,16
TGCAGCGCCTCCGGACAGGTTTTTGGAACCTACGAGCAGTACTTC,CSASGQVFGTYEQYF,TRBJ2-7,-,TRBV29-1,TRBD1,15
TGTGCCAGCATCGCGGAGGGGAAGTCCTACGAGCAGTACTTC,CASIAEGKSYEQYF,TRBJ2-7,-,TRBV2,-,14
TGTGCCAGCAGCTTAGGAGAAATAGGTATGAACACTGAAGCTTTCTTT,CASSLGEIGMNTEAFF,TRBJ1-1,-,TRBV7-8,-,16
TGTGCCAGCAGCGTAGCTGGACTAGCGGACTACAATGAGCAGTTCTTC,CASSVAGLADYNEQFF,TRBJ2-1,-,TRBV9,TRBD2,16
TGTGCCTGGAGATATCCGGTCCGGGGGGAGACCCAGTACTTC,CAWRYPVRGETQYF,TRBJ2-5,-,TRBV30,-,14